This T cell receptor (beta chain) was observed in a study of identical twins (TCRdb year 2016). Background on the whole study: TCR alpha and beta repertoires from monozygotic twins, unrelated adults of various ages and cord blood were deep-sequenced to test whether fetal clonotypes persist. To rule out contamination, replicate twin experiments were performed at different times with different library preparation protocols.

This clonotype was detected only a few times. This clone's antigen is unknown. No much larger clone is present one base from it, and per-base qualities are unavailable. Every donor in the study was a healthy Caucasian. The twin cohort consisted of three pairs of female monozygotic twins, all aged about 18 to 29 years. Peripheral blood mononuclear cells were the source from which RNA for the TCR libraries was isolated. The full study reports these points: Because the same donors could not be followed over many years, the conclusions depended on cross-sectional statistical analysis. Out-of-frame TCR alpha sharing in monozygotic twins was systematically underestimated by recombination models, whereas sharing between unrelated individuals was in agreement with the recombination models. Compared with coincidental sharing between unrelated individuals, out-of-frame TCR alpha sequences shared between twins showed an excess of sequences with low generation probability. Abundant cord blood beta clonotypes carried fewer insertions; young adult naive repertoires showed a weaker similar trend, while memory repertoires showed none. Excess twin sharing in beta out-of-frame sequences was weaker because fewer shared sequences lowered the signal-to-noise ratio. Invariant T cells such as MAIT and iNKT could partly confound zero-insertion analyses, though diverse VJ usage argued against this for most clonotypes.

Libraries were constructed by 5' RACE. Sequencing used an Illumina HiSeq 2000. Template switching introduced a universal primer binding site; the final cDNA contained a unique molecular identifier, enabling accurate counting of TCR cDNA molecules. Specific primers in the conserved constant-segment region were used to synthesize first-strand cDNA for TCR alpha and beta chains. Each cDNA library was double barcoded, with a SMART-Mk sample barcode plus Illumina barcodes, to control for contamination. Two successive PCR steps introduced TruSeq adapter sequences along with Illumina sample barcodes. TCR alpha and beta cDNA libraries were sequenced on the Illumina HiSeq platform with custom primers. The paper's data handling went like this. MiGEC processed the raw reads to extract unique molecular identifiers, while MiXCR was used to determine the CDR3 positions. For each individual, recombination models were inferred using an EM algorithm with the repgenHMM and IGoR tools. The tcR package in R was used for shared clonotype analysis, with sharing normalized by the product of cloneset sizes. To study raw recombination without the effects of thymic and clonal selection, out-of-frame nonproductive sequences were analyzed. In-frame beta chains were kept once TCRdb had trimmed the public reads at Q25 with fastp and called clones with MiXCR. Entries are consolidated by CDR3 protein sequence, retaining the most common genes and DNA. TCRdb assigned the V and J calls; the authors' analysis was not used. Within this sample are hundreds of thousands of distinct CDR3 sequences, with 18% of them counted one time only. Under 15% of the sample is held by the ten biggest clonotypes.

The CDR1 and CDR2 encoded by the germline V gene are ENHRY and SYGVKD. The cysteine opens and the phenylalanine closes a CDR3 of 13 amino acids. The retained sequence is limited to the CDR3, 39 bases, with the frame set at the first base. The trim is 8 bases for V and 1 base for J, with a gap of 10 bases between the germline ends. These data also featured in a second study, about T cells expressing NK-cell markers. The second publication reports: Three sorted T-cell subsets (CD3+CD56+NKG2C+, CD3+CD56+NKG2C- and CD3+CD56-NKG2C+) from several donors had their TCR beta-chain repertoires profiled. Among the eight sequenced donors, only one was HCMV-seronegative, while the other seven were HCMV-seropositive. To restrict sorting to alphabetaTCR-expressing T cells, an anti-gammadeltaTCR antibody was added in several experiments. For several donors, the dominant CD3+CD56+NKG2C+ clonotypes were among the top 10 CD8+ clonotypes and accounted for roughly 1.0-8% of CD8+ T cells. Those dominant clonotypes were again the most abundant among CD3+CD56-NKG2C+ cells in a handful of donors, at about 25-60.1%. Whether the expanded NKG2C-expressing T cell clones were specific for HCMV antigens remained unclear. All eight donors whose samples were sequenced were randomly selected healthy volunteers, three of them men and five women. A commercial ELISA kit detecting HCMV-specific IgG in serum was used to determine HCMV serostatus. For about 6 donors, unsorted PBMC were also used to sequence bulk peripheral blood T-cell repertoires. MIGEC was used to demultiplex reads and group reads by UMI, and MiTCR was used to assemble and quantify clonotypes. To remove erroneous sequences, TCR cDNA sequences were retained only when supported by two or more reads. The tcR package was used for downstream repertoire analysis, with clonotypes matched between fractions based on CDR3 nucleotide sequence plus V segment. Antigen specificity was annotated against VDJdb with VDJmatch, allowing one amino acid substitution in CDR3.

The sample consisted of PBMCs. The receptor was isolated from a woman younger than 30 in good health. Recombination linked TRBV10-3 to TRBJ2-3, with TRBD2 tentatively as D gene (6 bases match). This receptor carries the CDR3 CAIGIAGTDTQYF. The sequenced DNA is TGTGCCATCGGTATAGCGGGCACAGATACGCAGTATTTT.